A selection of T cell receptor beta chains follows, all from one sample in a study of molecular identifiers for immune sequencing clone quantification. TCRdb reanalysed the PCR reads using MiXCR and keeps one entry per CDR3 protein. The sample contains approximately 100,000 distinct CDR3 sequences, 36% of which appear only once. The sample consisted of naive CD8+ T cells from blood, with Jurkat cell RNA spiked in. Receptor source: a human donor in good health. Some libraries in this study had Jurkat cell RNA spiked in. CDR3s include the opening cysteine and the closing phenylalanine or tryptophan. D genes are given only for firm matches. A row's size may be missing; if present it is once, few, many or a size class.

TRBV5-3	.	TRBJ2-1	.	TGTGCCAGCAGCTTGGTAGTCAGGGAAAGCTCCTACAATGAGCAGTTCTTC	CASSLVVRESSYNEQFF
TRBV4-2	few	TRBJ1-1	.	TGTGCCAGCAGCCACCAGCCCCCAAACGGCAACACTGAAGCTTTCTTT	CASSHQPPNGNTEAFF
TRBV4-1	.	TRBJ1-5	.	TGCGCCAGCAGCCACAAGCGGCCAGGACAGCGCAATCAGCCCCAGCATTTT	CASSHKRPGQRNQPQHF
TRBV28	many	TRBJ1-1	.	TGTGCCAGCAGTTTACTGGGGAACACTGAAGCTTTCTTT	CASSLLGNTEAFF
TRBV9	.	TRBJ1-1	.	TGTGCCAGCAGCGCCGACGGTTTTGGTGGTACTGAAGCTTTCTTT	CASSADGFGGTEAFF
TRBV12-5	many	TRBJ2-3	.	TGTGCTAGTGGTTTCGGACAGCGGGCGTTAGATACGCAGTATTTT	CASGFGQRALDTQYF
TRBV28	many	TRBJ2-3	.	TGTGCCAGCAGTTTTTCCCTAGGCGCAGATACGCAGTATTTT	CASSFSLGADTQYF
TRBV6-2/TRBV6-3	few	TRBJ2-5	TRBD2	TGTGCCAGCAGTCCTCTAGCGGCTCAAGCACCATGGTACCAAGAGACCCAGTACTTC	CASSPLAAQAPWYQETQYF
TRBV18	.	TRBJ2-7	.	TGTGCCAGCTCACCCCCAGGGGCTCCAACCTACGAGCAGTACTTC	CASSPPGAPTYEQYF
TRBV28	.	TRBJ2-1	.	TGTGCCAGCACCCCTGGGGACTACAATGAGCAGTTCTTC	CASTPGDYNEQFF
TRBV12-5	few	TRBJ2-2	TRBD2	TGTGCTAGTGGTTTGGTAAAATCGGGACTAGCGGGGAACACCGGGGAGCTGTTTTTT	CASGLVKSGLAGNTGELFF
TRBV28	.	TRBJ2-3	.	TGTGCCAGCAGTCCGAGAGGGGGAGCCTATGGAGCGGGCACAGATACGCAGTATTTT	CASSPRGGAYGAGTDTQYF
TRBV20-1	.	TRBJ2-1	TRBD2	TGCAGTGCTAGACCGTACCTCGGGACTAGCGGGAGTCAGGATGAGCAGTTCTTC	CSARPYLGTSGSQDEQFF
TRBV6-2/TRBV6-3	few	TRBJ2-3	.	TGTGCCAGCAGTTACGCGGGTGATACGCAGTATTTT	CASSYAGDTQYF
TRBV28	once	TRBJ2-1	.	TGTGCCAGCAGCAAGACAGGCTTGAATGAGCAGTTCTTC	CASSKTGLNEQFF
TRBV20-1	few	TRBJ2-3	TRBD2	TGCAGTGCTAGGCCGCCAGGACTAGCGGTAAACAATCCGATCACAGATACGCAGTATTTT	CSARPPGLAVNNPITDTQYF
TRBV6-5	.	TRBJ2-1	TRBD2	TGTGCCAGCAGTTACCCTAGAGCGGGAGCTAATGAGCAGTTCTTC	CASSYPRAGANEQFF
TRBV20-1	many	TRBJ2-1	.	TGCAGTGCTAGAGAATGGAATGAGCAGTTCTTC	CSAREWNEQFF
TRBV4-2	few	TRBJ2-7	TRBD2	TGTGCCAGCAGCCACCTAGTCTCAGGACTAGCGGGAGGGCCCAGGGCCTACGAGCAGTACTTC	CASSHLVSGLAGGPRAYEQYF
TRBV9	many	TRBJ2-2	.	TGTGCCAGCAGCGTCGAAGCCGGCGGAGGGAACACCGGGGAGCTGTTTTTT	CASSVEAGGGNTGELFF
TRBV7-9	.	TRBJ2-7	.	TGTGCCAACAGCCCGAGGGAGGCCCCCTACGAGCAGTACTTC	CANSPREAPYEQYF
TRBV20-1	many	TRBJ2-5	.	TGCAGTGCTAGAGAGGGCAGCGCGGGGGAGACCCAGTACTTC	CSAREGSAGETQYF
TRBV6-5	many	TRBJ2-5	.	TGTGCCAGCAGTCGCGACTTGCAAGAGACCCAGTACTTC	CASSRDLQETQYF
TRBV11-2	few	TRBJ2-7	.	TGTGCCAGCAGCCAAGGACACCCCAGGGAGCAGTACTTC	CASSQGHPREQYF
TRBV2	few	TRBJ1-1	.	TGTGCCAGCAGTGAAGCGCGAGGCTTGACTGAAGCTTTCTTT	CASSEARGLTEAFF
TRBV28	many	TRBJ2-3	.	TGTGCCAGCGGGGTACTCCGGACAGATACGCAGTATTTT	CASGVLRTDTQYF
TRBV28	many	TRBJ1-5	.	TGTGCCAGCGAGGCAGGGGTATTTAATCAGCCCCAGCATTTT	CASEAGVFNQPQHF
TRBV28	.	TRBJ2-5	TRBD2	TGTGCCAGCAGTTCACGGGAGGCCCAAGAGACCCAGTACTTC	CASSSREAQETQYF
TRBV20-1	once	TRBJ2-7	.	TGCAGTGCTAGGGTCGGCGCCTACGAGCAGTACTTC	CSARVGAYEQYF
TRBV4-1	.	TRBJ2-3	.	TGCGCCAGCAGCCTTGGGCCCGGGGTAGATACGCAGTATTTT	CASSLGPGVDTQYF
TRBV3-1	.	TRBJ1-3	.	TGTGCCAGCAGCCAAGATTCGGCTTATGGAAACACCATATATTTT	CASSQDSAYGNTIYF
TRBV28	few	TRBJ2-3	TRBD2	TGTGCCAGCAGTTTCGGCCCACGCGGGAGGCCCCAAACGCAGTATTTT	CASSFGPRGRPQTQYF
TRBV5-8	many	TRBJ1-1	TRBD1	TGTGCCAGCAGTTCCGGGACAGGGGGTGGAACTGAAGCTTTCTTT	CASSSGTGGGTEAFF
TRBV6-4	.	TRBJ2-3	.	TGTGCCAGCAGTCCACCGGATACGCAGTATTTT	CASSPPDTQYF
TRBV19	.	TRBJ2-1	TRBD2	TGTGCCAGTAGTATTAGCGGGAGCTCCTACAATGAGCAGTTCTTC	CASSISGSSYNEQFF
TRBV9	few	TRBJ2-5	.	TGTGCCAGCAGCGCAACCCAATTCACAGGCCAAGAGACCCAGTACTTC	CASSATQFTGQETQYF
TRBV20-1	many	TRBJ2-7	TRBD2	TGCAGTGCGAGGACTAGCGGTGCCTACGAGCAGTACTTC	CSARTSGAYEQYF
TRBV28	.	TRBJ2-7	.	TGTGCCAGCAGTGTCAGGGAAGTCTACGAGCAGTACTTC	CASSVREVYEQYF
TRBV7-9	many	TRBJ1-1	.	TGTGCCAGCAGTGCTACCGGGGGAATGGCTTTCTTT	CASSATGGMAFF
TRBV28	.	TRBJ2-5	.	TGTGCCAGCAGTCTCCCCCCCGGGACCGGATCCGAGACCCAGTCCTTC	CASSLPPGTGSETQSF
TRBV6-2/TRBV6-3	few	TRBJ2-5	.	TGTGCCAGCAATTACGGACCAGAACTTCTAGAGACCCAGTACTTC	CASNYGPELLETQYF
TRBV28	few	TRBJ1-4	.	TGTGCCAGCACCATCACGGGGTTAGGTGAAAAACTGTTTTTT	CASTITGLGEKLFF
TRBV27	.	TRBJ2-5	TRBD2	TGTGCCAGCAGTTTATTGGCGACTAGCGGGAGTCTAGAGACCCAGTACTTC	CASSLLATSGSLETQYF
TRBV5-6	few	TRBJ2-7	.	TGTGCCAGCAGCTGGGGTCAGGGGCCCCCATACGAGCAGTACTTC	CASSWGQGPPYEQYF
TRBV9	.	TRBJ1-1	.	TGTGCCAGCAGCGTAGGTATCGGGGCTACTGAAGCTTTCTTT	CASSVGIGATEAFF
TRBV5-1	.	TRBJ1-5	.	TGCGCCAGCAGCTTCGGAGGGGAGCAGCCCCAGCATTTT	CASSFGGEQPQHF
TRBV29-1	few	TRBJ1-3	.	TGCAGCGTTGAAGATTATTCGGGCTTCGGAAACACCATATATTTT	CSVEDYSGFGNTIYF
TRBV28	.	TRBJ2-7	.	TGTGCCAGCAGACGGACAGCCTACGAGCAGTACTTC	CASRRTAYEQYF
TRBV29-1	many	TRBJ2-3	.	TGCAGCGTTGAACGGACAGAGTTCACAGATACGCAGTATTTT	CSVERTEFTDTQYF
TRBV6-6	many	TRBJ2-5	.	TGTGCCAGCAGTTACTCGATGGGGGGCGAAGAGACCCAGTACTTC	CASSYSMGGEETQYF
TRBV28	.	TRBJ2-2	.	TGTGCCAGCAGTATGGGACGTTGGGGGACTCCAACCGGGGAGCTGTTTTTT	CASSMGRWGTPTGELFF
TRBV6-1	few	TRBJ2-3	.	TGTGCCAGCAGCCCGGACTCGGATACGCAGTATTTT	CASSPDSDTQYF
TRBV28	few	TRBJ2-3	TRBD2	TGTGCCAGCAGCTCCCCGATAGCGGGAGGAGGCACAGATACGCAGTATTTT	CASSSPIAGGGTDTQYF
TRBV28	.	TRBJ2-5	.	TGTGCCAGCTCGGCTCAAGGGTCGGAGACCCAGTACTTC	CASSAQGSETQYF
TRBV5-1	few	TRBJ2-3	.	TGCGCCAGCAGCACCTACCTAGAAGAGGACACAGATACGCAGTATTTT	CASSTYLEEDTDTQYF
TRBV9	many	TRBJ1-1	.	TGTGCCAGCAGCGTCACGGCGTACACTGAAGCTTTCTTT	CASSVTAYTEAFF
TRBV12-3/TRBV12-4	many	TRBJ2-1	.	TGTGCCAGCAGCAAGGACTCGCCGGGTACTGAGCAGTTCTTC	CASSKDSPGTEQFF
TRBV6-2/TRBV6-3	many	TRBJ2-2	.	TGTGCCAGCCGGACGGTCACCGGGGAGCTGTTTTTT	CASRTVTGELFF
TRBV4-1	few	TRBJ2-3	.	TGCGCCAGCAGCCAAGACCCCCCGCGGACAGTGGGCTTTTCAGATACGCAGTATTTT	CASSQDPPRTVGFSDTQYF
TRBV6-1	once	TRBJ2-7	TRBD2	TGTGCCAGCAGTGAAGTGTTAGGCGGGAGGGCCCACGAGCTGTACTTC	CASSEVLGGRAHELYF